The clone carrying this T cell receptor (beta chain) has only a few counts. Its antigen is not known. This may come from a read error, since a much larger clone is one base off. Germline loops: CDR1 SGHRS, CDR2 YFSETQ. The CDR3 covers 13 residues. The lymph nodes were axillary draining lymph nodes from breast cancer patients. This specimen belongs to a study of breast tumors, draining lymph nodes, adjacent tissues. General study points: Most tumor T cells seemingly derive from lymph node, then expand in tumor. Tumors had less TCR diversity than lymph nodes, more than nontumor tissue. That most tumor T cells come from lymph nodes remained unproven.

TCRdb re-called the multiplex PCR reads with MiXCR, one entry per CDR3 protein. The data show approximately 190,000 distinct CDR3 sequences, around 33% seen once. The chain carries TRBV5-1 and TRBJ2-7; unclear D gene. The receptor was isolated from a female donor with breast cancer. Some clones in this sample may be carry-over from other donors' samples. Sequencing input: axillary lymph node tissue. CDR3 region: CASSSYTNYDQYF. In DNA, the CDR3 is TGCGCCAGCAGCTCATACACGAACTACGACCAGTACTTC. Based on the CDR3 plus reference TRBV5-1 and TRBJ2-7, the full variable domain is KAGVTQTPRYLIKTRGQQVTLSCSPISGHRSVSWYQQTPGQGLQFLFEYFSETQRNKGNFPGRFSGRQFSNSRSEMNVSTLELGDSALYLCASSSYTNYDQYFGPGTRLTVT.